This passage covers 3 T cell receptor beta chains from one sample sequenced in a study of blood T cell repertoires in COVID-19. Sequencing used immunoSEQ multiplex PCR; TCRdb keeps in-frame clones, though not all of them. The data contain 200,000 to 250,000 clones, more than 85% of them seen just once; the ten biggest clones take up 0.82%. Sequences were obtained from peripheral blood. Every receptor here comes from a man aged 55 to 70 with COVID-19, enrolled during active disease.

The rearrangement joins TRBV20-1 to TRBJ2-1; 11 nucleotides line up with TRBD2. There are 16 residues in the CDR3. V lost 3 bases and J lost 4; bases outside the gene matches: 8. Germline V CDR1 and CDR2: DFQATT, SNEGSKA (reference sequence). The CDR3 DNA is TGCAGTGCTAGTACTCCGGGACTAGCGGTATACAATGAGCAGTTCTTC. Translating gives CSASTPGLAVYNEQFF.

The chain links TRBV28 to TRBJ2-7, with D possibly being TRBD1 (6 bases). The CDR3 sequence is 12 residues long. Between the trimmed V and J ends, which lost 3 bases and 6 bases, there was a span of 9 bases. The germline V gene has CDR1 MDHEN and CDR2 SYDVKM. CDR3 sequence (DNA): TGTGCCAGCAGTTTTGGGGGCCCCGAGCAGTACTTC. The encoded protein is CASSFGGPEQYF.

J is TRBJ1-2 and V is TRBV10-3, with a weak D call TRBD1 (5 bases). Trimming removed 6 bases at V and 1 base at J, with 15 bases between. Germline-derived CDR1 and CDR2 are ENHRY and SYGVKD. CDR3 length: 15 residues. The DNA of the CDR3 is TGTGCCATCAGGGCGGACACTCTGCTTAACTATGGCTACACCTTC. Protein product: CAIRADTLLNYGYTF.